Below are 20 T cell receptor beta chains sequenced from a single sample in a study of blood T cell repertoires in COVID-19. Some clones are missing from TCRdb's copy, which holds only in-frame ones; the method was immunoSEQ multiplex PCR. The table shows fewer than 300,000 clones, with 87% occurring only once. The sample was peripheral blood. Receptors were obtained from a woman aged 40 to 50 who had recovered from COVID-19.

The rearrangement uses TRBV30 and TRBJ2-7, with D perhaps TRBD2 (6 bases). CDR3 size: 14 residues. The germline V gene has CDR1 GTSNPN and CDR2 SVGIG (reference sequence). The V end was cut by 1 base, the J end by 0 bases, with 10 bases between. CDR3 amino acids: CAWSAGDLSYEQYF. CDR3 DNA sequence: TGTGCCTGGAGTGCGGGGGATCTCTCCTACGAGCAGTACTTC.

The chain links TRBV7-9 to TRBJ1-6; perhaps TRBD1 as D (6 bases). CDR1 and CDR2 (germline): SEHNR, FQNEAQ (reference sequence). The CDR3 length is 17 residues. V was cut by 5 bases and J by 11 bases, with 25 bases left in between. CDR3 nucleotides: TGTGCCAGCAGCCATAACGGATCCCCAGGGGCGGTACCACCCCTCCACTTT. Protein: CASSHNGSPGAVPPLHF.

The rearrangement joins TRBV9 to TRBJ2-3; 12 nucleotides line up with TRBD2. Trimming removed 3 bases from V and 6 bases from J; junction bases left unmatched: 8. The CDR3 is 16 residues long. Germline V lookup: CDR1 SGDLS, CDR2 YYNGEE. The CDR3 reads CASSAGTSGPRDTQYF. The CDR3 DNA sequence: TGTGCCAGCAGCGCCGGGACTAGCGGGCCTCGGGATACGCAGTATTTT.

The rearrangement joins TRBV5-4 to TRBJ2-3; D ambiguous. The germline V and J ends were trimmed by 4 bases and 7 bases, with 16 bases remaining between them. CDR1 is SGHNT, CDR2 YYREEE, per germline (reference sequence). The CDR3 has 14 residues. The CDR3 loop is CASSPGLASNTQYF. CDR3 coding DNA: TGTGCCAGCAGCCCCGGATTAGCTTCAAATACGCAGTATTTT.

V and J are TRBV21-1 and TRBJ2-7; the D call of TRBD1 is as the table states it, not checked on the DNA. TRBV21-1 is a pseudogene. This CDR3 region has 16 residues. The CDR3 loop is CASSKAPDRVTYEQYF. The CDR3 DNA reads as TGTGCCAGCAGCAAAGCGCCGGACAGGGTCACCTACGAGCAGTACTTC.

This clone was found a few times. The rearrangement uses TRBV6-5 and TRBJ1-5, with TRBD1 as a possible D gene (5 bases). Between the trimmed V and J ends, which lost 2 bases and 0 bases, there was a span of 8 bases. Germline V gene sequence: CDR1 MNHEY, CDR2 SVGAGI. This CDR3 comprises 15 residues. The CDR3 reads CASSYRQGSNQPQHF. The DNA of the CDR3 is TGTGCCAGCAGTTACAGGCAGGGTAGCAATCAGCCCCAGCATTTT.

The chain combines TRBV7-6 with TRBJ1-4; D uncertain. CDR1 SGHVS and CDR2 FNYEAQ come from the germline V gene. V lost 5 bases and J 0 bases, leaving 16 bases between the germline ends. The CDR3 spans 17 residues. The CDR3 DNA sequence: TGTGCCAGCAGCCAATTCCCTAAACGGGCAACTAATGAAAAACTGTTTTTT. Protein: CASSQFPKRATNEKLFF.

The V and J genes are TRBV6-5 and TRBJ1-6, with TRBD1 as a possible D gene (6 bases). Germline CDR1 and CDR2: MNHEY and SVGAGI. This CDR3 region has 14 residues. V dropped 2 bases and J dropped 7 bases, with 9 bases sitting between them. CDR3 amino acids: CASSYPTGNSPLHF. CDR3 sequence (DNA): TGTGCCAGCAGTTACCCTACAGGGAATTCACCCCTCCACTTT.

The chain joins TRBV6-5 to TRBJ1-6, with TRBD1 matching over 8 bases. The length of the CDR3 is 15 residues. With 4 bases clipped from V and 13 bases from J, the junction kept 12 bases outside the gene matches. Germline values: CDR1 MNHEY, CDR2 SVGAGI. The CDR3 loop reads CASSSTGGVFRPLHF. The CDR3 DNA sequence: TGTGCCAGCAGTTCCACAGGGGGTGTATTCAGGCCCCTCCACTTT.

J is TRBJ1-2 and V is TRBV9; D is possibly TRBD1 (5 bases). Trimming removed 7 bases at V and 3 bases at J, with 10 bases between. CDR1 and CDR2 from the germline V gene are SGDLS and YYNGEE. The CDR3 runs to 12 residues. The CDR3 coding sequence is TGTGCCAGCTGGGGAGGGGACTATGGCTACACCTTC. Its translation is CASWGGDYGYTF.

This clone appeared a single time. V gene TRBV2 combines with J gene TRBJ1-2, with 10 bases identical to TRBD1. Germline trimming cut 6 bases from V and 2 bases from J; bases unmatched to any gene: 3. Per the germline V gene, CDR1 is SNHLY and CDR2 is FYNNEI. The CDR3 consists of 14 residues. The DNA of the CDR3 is TGTGCCAGCAGGGGACAGGGGAGAAACTATGGCTACACCTTC. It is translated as CASRGQGRNYGYTF.

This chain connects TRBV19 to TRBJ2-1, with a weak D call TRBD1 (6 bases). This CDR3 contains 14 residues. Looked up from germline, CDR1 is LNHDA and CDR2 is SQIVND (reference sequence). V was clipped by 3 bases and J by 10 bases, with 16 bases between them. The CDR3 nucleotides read TGTGCCAGTAGTATGGCTCAGGGGATGGGAGAGCAGTTCTTC. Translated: CASSMAQGMGEQFF.

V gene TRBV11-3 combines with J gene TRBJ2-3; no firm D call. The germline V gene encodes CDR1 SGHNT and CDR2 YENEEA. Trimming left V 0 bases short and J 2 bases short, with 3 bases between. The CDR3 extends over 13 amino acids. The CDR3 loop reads CASSLDNTDTQYF. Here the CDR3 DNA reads TGTGCCAGCAGCTTAGACAACACAGATACGCAGTATTTT.

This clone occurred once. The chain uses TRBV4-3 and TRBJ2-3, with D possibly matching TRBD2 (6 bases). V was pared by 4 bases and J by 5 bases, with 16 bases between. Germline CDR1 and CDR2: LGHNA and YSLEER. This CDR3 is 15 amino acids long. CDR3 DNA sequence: TGCGCCAGCAGCCGGGGGGTTTCGGGGCTAGATACGCAGTATTTT. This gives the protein CASSRGVSGLDTQYF.

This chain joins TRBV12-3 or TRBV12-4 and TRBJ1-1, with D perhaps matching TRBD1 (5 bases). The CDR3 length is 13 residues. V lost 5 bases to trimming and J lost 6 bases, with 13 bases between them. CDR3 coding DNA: TGTGCCAGCAGTCTCGGACATATCGCTGAAGCTTTCTTT. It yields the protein CASSLGHIAEAFF.

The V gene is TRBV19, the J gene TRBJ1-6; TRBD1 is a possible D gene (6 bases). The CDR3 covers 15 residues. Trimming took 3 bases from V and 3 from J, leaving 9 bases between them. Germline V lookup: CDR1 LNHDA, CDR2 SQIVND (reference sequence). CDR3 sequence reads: CASSMWDNYNSPLHF. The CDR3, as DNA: TGTGCCAGTAGTATGTGGGACAACTATAATTCACCCCTCCACTTT.

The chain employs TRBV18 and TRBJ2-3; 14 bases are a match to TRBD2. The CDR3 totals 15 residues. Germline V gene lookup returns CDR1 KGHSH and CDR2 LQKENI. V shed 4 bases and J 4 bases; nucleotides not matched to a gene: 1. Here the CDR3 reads CASSRTSGGPDTQYF. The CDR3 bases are TGTGCCAGCTCACGGACTAGCGGGGGGCCAGATACGCAGTATTTT.

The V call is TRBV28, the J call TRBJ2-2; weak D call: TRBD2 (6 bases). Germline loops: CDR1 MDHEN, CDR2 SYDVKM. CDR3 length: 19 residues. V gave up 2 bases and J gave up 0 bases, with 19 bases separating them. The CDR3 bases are TGTGCCAGCAGTTTAACGGCTAGCGACGACTACTCGAACACCGGGGAGCTGTTTTTT. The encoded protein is CASSLTASDDYSNTGELFF.

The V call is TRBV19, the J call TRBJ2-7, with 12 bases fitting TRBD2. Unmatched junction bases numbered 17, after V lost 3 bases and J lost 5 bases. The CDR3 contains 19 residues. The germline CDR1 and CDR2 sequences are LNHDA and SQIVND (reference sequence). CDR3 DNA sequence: TGTGCCAGTAGTATTGAATTACTAGCGGGGGGACTCCACTGGCACGAGCAGTACTTC. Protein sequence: CASSIELLAGGLHWHEQYF.

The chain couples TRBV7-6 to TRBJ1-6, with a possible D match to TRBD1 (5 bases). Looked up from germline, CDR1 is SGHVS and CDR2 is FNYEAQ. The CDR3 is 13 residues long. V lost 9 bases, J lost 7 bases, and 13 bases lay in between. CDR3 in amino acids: CASRQQPNSPLHF. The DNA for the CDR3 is TGTGCCAGTCGACAGCAACCGAATTCACCCCTCCACTTT.